This is a list of T cell receptor beta chains from one sample in a study of T-cell memory formation after mild COVID-19. TCRdb used MiXCR to reprocess the 5' RACE reads, holding one entry per CDR3 protein. The top ten hold less than 6.5% of the sample, which has 100,000 to 130,000 distinct CDR3 sequences, 18% seen once. The material sequenced was PBMCs or a T cell subset sorted from them (not recorded which). These receptors originate from a young man who had mild COVID-19 (a few samples of this study predate the infection). Cell type and time point are not known. Each CDR3 is given with its conserved first and last residue. Each record gives: V gene, clone size, J gene, D gene, CDR3 protein, CDR3 DNA. D genes are given only for firm matches. Not every row has a clone size; where given, it reads once, few, many or a size class.

V: TRBV7-2; size: few; J: TRBJ2-3; D: TRBD2; CDR3: CASSFGLAADTQYF; DNA: TGTGCCAGCAGCTTTGGACTAGCAGCCGATACGCAGTATTTT
V: TRBV6-2/TRBV6-3; size: NA; J: TRBJ2-5; D: NA; CDR3: CASSYVQSSLGETQYF; DNA: TGTGCCAGCAGTTACGTACAGTCTTCACTGGGAGAGACCCAGTACTTC
V: TRBV5-1; size: NA; J: TRBJ1-5; D: TRBD1; CDR3: CASSITGGPNQPQHF; DNA: TGCGCCAGCAGCATTACAGGGGGCCCCAATCAGCCCCAGCATTTT
V: TRBV5-1; size: few; J: TRBJ2-3; D: NA; CDR3: CASSSGPADTQYF; DNA: TGCGCCAGCAGCTCGGGACCGGCAGATACGCAGTATTTT
V: TRBV5-1; size: many; J: TRBJ2-2; D: TRBD2; CDR3: CASSSLAGNTGELFF; DNA: TGCGCCAGCAGCTCGCTAGCGGGAAACACCGGGGAGCTGTTTTTT
V: TRBV7-6; size: few; J: TRBJ2-3; D: NA; CDR3: CASSLASSETYTQYF; DNA: TGTGCCAGCAGCTTAGCATCTAGCGAGACTTATACGCAGTATTTT
V: TRBV7-2; size: NA; J: TRBJ2-5; D: NA; CDR3: CASSLQSGLETQYF; DNA: TGTGCCAGCAGCTTACAGAGTGGCCTAGAGACCCAGTACTTC
V: TRBV7-9; size: few; J: TRBJ1-2; D: NA; CDR3: CASSLNSGLGVYGYTF; DNA: TGTGCCAGCAGCTTAAACAGTGGCCTGGGGGTCTATGGCTACACCTTC
V: TRBV29-1; size: many; J: TRBJ1-2; D: TRBD1; CDR3: CSADPQQGAGYTF; DNA: TGCAGCGCTGACCCCCAACAGGGGGCGGGCTACACCTTC
V: TRBV6-2/TRBV6-3; size: NA; J: TRBJ2-1; D: TRBD2; CDR3: CASSYSTSGVNEQFF; DNA: TGTGCCAGCAGTTACTCGACTAGCGGGGTAAATGAGCAGTTCTTC